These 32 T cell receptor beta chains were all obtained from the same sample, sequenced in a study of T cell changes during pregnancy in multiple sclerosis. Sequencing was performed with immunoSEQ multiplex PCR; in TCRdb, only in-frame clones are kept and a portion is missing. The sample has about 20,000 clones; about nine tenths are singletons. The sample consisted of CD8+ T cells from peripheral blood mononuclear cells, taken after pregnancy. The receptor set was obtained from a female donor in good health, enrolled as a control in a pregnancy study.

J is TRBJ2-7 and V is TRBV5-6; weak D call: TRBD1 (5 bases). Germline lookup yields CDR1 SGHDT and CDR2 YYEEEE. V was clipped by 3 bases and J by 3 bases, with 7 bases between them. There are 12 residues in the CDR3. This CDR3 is CASSSDSYEQYF. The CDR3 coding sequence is TGTGCCAGCAGCTCTGACAGCTACGAGCAGTACTTC.

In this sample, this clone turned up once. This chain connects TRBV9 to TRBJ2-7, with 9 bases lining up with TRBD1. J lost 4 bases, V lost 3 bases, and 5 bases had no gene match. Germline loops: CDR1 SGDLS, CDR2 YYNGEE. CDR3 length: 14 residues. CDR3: CASSAGTGFYEQYF. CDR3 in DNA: TGTGCCAGCAGCGCCGGGACAGGGTTTTACGAGCAGTACTTC.

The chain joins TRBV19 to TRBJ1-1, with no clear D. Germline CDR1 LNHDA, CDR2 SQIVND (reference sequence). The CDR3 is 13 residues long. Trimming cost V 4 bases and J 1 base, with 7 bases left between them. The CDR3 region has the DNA TGTGCCAGTAGTAAATATAAGAACACTGAAGCTTTCTTT. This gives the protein CASSKYKNTEAFF.

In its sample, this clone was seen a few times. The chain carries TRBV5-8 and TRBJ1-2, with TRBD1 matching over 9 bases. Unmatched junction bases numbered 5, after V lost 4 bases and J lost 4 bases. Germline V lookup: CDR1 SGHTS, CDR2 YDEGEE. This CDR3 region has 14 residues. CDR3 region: CASSVQGAVYGYTF. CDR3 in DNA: TGTGCCAGCAGCGTACAGGGGGCGGTCTATGGCTACACCTTC.

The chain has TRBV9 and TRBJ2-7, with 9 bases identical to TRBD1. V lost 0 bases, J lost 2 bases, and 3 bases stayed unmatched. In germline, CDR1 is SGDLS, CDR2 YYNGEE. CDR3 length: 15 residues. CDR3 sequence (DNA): TGTGCCAGCAGCGTAGGTACAGGGGGCACCTACGAGCAGTACTTC. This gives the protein CASSVGTGGTYEQYF.

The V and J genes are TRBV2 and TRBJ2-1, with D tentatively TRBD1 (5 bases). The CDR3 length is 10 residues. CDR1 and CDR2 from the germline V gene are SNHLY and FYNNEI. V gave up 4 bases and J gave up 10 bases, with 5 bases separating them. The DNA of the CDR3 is TGTGCCAGCAGTGGGACAGAGCAGTTCTTC. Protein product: CASSGTEQFF.

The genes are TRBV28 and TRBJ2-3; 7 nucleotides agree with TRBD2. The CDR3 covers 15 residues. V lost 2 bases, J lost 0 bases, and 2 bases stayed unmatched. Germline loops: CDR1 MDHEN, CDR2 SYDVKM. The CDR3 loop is CASSLGAGSTDTQYF. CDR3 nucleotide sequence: TGTGCCAGCAGTTTAGGAGCGGGGAGCACAGATACGCAGTATTTT.

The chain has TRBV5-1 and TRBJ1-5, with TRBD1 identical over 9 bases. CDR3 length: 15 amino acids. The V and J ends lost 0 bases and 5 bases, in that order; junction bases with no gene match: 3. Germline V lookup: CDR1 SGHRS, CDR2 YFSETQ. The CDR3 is CASSLAGTGHQPQHF. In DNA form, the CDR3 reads TGCGCCAGCAGCTTGGCCGGGACAGGGCATCAGCCCCAGCATTTT.

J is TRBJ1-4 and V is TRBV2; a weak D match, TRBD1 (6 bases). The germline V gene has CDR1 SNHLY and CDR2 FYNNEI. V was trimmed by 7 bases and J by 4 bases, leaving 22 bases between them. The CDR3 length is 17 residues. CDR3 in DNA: TGTGCCAGCACCGAGAAGTGGGGGGGCGTAGGTAATGAAAAACTGTTTTTT. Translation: CASTEKWGGVGNEKLFF.

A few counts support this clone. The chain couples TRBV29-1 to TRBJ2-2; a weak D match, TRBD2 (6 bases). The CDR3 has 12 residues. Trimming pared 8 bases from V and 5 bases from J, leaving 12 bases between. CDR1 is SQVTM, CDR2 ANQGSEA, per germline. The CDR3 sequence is CSIQSGTGELFF. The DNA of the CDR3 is TGCAGCATACAGAGCGGGACCGGGGAGCTGTTTTTT.

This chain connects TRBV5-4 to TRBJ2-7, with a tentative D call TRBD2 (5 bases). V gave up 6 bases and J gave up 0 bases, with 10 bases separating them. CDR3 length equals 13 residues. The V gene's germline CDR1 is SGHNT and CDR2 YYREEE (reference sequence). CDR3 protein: CASTYGVSYEQYF. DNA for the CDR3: TGTGCCAGCACCTACGGGGTCTCCTACGAGCAGTACTTC.

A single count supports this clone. This CDR3 reads CASSSGKTYEQYF. Here the CDR3 DNA reads TGTGCCAGTAGTAGCGGCAAGACCTACGAGCAGTACTTC. The chain employs TRBV19 and TRBJ2-7; D gene unclear. CDR1 is LNHDA and CDR2 is SQIVND in the germline V gene (reference sequence). V was trimmed by 4 bases and J by 2 bases, leaving 9 bases between them. The CDR3 runs to 13 residues.

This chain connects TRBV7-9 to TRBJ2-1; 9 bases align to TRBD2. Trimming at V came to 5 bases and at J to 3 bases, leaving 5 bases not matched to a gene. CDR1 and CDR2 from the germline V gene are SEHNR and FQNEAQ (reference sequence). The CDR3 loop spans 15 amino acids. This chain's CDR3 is CASSPELAGYNEQFF. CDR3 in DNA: TGTGCCAGCAGCCCAGAACTAGCGGGCTACAATGAGCAGTTCTTC. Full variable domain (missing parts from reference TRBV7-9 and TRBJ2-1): DTGVSQNPRHKITKRGQNVTFRCDPISEHNRLYWYRQTLGQGPEFLTYFQNEAQLEKSRLLSDRFSAERPKGSFSTLEIQRTEQGDSAMYLCASSPELAGYNEQFFGPGTRLTVL.

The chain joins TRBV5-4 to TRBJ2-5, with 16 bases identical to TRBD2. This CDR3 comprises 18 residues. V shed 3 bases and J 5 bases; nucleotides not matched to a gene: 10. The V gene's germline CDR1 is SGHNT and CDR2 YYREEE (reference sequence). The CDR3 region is CASSWGLAGGPLGETQYF. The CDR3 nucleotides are TGTGCCAGCAGCTGGGGACTAGCGGGAGGGCCGTTGGGGGAGACCCAGTACTTC. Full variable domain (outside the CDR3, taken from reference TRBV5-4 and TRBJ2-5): ETGVTQSPTHLIKTRGQQVTLRCSSQSGHNTVSWYQQALGQGPQFIFQYYREEENGRGNFPPRFSGLQFPNYSSELNVNALELDDSALYLCASSWGLAGGPLGETQYFGPGTRLLVL.

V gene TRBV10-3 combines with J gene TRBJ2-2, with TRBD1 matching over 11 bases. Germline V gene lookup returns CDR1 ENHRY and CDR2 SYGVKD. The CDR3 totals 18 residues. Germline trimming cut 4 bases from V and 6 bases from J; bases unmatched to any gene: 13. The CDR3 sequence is CAISGTSAGTGGAGELFF. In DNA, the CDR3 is TGTGCCATCAGTGGAACCTCCGCCGGGACAGGGGGAGCCGGGGAGCTGTTTTTT.

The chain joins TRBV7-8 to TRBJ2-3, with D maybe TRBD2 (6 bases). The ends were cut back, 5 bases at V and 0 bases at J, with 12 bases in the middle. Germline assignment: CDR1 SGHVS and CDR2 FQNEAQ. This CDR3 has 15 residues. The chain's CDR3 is CASSPTGTSTDTQYF. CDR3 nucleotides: TGTGCCAGCAGCCCGACCGGGACTAGCACAGATACGCAGTATTTT.

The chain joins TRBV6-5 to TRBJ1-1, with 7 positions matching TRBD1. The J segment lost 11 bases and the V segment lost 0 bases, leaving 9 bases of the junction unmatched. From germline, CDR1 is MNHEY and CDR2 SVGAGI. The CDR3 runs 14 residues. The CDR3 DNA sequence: TGTGCCAGCAGTTACTCGACAGGGTCTAGCTGGGCTTTCTTT. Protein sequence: CASSYSTGSSWAFF.

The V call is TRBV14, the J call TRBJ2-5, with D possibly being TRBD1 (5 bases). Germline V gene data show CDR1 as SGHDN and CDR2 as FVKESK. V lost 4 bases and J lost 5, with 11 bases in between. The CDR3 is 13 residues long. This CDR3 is CASSRGPAETQYF. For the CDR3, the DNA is TGTGCCAGCAGCCGGGGCCCCGCGGAGACCCAGTACTTC.

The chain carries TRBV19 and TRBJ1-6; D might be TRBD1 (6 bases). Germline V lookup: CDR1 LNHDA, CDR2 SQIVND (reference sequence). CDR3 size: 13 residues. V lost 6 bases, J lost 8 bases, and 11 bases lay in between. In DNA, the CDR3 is TGTGCCAGTAGGGAACCAGGGGATTCACCCCTCCACTTT. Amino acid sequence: CASREPGDSPLHF. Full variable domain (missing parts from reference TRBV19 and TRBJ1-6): DGGITQSPKYLFRKEGQNVTLSCEQNLNHDAMYWYRQDPGQGLRLIYYSQIVNDFQKGDIAEGYSVSREKKESFPLTVTSAQKNPTAFYLCASREPGDSPLHFGNGTRLTVT.

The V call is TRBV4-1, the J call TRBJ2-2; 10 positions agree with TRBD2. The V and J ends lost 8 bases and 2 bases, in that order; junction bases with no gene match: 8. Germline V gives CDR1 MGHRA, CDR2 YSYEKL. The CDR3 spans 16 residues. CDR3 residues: CASSLSGGGNTGELFF. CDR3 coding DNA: TGCGCCAGCTCATTAAGCGGGGGGGGTAACACCGGGGAGCTGTTTTTT.

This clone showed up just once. DNA of the CDR3: TGTGCCACCAGCAGAGAGGACAACGAGCAGTACTTC. It specifies CATSREDNEQYF. The chain couples TRBV15 to TRBJ2-7, with D possibly matching TRBD1 (5 bases). The V and J ends lost 0 bases and 5 bases respectively, with 5 bases between them. There are 12 residues in the CDR3. Germline loops: CDR1 LNHNV, CDR2 YYDKDF (reference sequence).

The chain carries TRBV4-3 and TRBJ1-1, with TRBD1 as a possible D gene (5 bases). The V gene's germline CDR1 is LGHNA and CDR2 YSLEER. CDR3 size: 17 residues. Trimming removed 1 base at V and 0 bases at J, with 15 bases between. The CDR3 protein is CASSQGDSDAMNTEAFF. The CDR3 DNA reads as TGCGCCAGCAGCCAAGGTGACAGTGACGCAATGAACACTGAAGCTTTCTTT.

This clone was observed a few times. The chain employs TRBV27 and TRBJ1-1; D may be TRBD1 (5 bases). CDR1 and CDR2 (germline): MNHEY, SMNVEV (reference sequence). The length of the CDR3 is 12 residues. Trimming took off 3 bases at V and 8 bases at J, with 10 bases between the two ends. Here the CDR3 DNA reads TGTGCCAGCAGTTTTGCGGGACGCGAAGCTTTCTTT. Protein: CASSFAGREAFF.

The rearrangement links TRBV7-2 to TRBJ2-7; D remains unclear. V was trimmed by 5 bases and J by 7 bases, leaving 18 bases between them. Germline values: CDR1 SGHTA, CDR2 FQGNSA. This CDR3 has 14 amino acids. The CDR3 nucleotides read TGTGCCAGCAGCGCCGGGTTCCCCAATGTTGAGCAGTACTTC. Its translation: CASSAGFPNVEQYF.

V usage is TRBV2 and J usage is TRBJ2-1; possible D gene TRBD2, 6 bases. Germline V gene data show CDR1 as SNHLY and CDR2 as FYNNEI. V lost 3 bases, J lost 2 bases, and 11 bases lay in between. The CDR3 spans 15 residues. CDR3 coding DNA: TGTGCCAGCAGTGAGGTATTAGCGGCCTACAATGAGCAGTTCTTC. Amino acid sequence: CASSEVLAAYNEQFF.

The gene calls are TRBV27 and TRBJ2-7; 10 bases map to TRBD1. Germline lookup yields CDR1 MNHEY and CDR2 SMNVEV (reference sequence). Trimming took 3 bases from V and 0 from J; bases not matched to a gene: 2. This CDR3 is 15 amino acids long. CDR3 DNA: TGTGCCAGCAGTTTTGGGGACAGGGGCTCCTACGAGCAGTACTTC. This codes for CASSFGDRGSYEQYF.

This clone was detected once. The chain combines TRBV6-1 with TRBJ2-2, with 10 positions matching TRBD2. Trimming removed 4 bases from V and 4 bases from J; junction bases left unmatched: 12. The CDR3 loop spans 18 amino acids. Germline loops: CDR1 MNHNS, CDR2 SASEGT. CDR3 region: CASSAGTSDLGGTGELFF. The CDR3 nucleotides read TGTGCCAGCAGTGCCGGGACTAGCGATTTGGGCGGCACCGGGGAGCTGTTTTTT.

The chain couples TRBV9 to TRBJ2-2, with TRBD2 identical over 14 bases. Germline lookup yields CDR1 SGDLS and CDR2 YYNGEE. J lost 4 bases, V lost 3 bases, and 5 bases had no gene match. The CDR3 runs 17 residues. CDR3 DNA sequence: TGTGCCAGCAGCGCGGGGACTAGCGGGGGCGGCACCGGGGAGCTGTTTTTT. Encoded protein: CASSAGTSGGGTGELFF.

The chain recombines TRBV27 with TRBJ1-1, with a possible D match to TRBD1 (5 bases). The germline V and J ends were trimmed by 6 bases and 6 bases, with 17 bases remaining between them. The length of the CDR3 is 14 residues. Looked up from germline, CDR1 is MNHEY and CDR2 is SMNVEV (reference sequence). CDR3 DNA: TGTGCCAGCAGGACCGGGACGGGGGGAGCTGAAGCTTTCTTT. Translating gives CASRTGTGGAEAFF.

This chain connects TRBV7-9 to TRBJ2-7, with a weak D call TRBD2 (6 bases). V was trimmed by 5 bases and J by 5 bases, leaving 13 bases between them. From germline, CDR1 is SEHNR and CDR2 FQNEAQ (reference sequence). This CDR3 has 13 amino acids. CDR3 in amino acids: CASSPPERDEQYF. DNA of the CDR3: TGTGCCAGCAGCCCTCCTGAGCGGGACGAGCAGTACTTC. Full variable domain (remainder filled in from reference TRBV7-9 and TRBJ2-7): DTGVSQNPRHKITKRGQNVTFRCDPISEHNRLYWYRQTLGQGPEFLTYFQNEAQLEKSRLLSDRFSAERPKGSFSTLEIQRTEQGDSAMYLCASSPPERDEQYFGPGTRLTVT.

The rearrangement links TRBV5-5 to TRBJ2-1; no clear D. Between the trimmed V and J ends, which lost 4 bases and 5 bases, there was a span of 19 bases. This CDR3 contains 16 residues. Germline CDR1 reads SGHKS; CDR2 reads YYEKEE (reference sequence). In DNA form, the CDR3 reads TGTGCCAGCAGCAAGCCTGGTCCAGGTACCCACAATGAGCAGTTCTTC. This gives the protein CASSKPGPGTHNEQFF.

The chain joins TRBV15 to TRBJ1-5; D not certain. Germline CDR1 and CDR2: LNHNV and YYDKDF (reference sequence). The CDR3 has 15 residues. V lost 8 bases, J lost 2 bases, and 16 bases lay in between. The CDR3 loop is CATHPLGAGNQPQHF. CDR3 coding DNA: TGTGCCACCCACCCGCTGGGCGCCGGCAATCAGCCCCAGCATTTT. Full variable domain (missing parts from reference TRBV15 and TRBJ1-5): DAMVIQNPRYQVTQFGKPVTLSCSQTLNHNVMYWYQQKSSQAPKLLFHYYDKDFNNEADTPDNFQSRRPNTSFCFLDIRSPGLGDTAMYLCATHPLGAGNQPQHFGDGTRLSIL.